These 25 T cell receptor beta chains were sequenced from one sample in a study of blood T cells in healthy people across ages. A second about 7 to 11 cycle PCR used barcoded and J-beta primers. TCRdb re-called the 5' RACE reads through MiXCR, storing one row per CDR3 protein. Found here are hundreds of thousands of distinct CDR3 sequences, roughly half of them singletons; the top ten hold approximately 12%. The specimen was blood. Receptors were obtained from a woman of 80 years or more in good health.

This clonotype has more than one count but fewer than ten. The chain carries TRBV3-1 and TRBJ2-1, with TRBD2 matching over 9 bases. V shed 4 bases, J shed 9 bases, and the junction held 13 bases outside the gene matches. Germline CDR1 is LGHDT and CDR2 is YNNKEL (reference sequence). This CDR3 has 16 residues. The CDR3 loop is CASSRTTGGGVGEQFF. CDR3 DNA: TGTGCCAGCAGCCGGACGACTGGCGGGGGGGTTGGTGAGCAGTTCTTC.

The gene calls are TRBV6-6 and TRBJ2-6, with D possibly being TRBD2 (7 bases). This CDR3 has 14 residues. In germline, CDR1 is MNHNY, CDR2 SVGAGI (reference sequence). V was cut by 4 bases and J by 9 bases, with 13 bases left in between. The CDR3 DNA sequence: TGTGCCAGCAGTTCCTGGGGGGGACACAACGTCCTGACTTTC. Protein sequence: CASSSWGGHNVLTF.

The chain is built from TRBV14 and TRBJ2-3; D unresolved. CDR3 size: 15 residues. The V gene's germline CDR1 is SGHDN and CDR2 FVKESK. V lost 4 bases and J lost 6, with 17 bases in between. CDR3 amino acids: CASSRPLPSRDTQYF. CDR3 DNA sequence: TGTGCCAGCAGCCGCCCACTTCCGAGCCGGGATACGCAGTATTTT. The full variable domain, completed using reference TRBV14 and TRBJ2-3, is EAGVTQFPSHSVIEKGQTVTLRCDPISGHDNLYWYRRVMGKEIKFLLHFVKESKQDESGMPNNRFLAERTGGTYSTLKVQPAELEDSGVYFCASSRPLPSRDTQYFGPGTRLTVL.

This clonotype was counted once. Possible read error: a much larger clone is one base away. The gene calls are TRBV2 and TRBJ2-1, with 10 bases fitting TRBD1. The CDR3 runs 15 residues. The V gene's germline CDR1 is SNHLY and CDR2 FYNNEI. CDR3 region: CTSSGDRGFYNEQFF. DNA for the CDR3: TGTACCAGCAGTGGGGACAGGGGCTTCTACAATGAGCAGTTCTTC.

This clonotype was counted ten times or more. This chain links TRBV5-1 with TRBJ2-7; TRBD2 aligns across 9 bases. Germline trimming cut 4 bases from V and 1 base from J; bases unmatched to any gene: 9. The CDR3 has 16 residues. Germline assignment: CDR1 SGHRS and CDR2 YFSETQ. CDR3 sequence reads: CASSRTGLAASYEQYF. The CDR3 DNA sequence: TGCGCCAGCAGCCGGACGGGACTAGCCGCTTCCTACGAGCAGTACTTC.

With respect to this clonotype: This may be a read error: a much more frequent sequence differs by one nucleotide. The chain couples TRBV27 to TRBJ2-3, with unresolved D. Between the trimmed V and J ends, which lost 3 bases and 7 bases, there was a span of 11 bases. The CDR3 covers 13 residues. CDR1 MNHEY and CDR2 SMNVEV come from the germline V gene (reference sequence). The CDR3 sequence: CASSLLARNTQYF. The CDR3 bases are TGTGCCAGCAGTTTGTTGGCGCGGAATACGCAGTATTTT.

The chain joins TRBV4-1 to TRBJ2-3; D gene uncertain. This CDR3 is built from 13 residues. In germline, CDR1 is MGHRA, CDR2 YSYEKL. V lost 1 base and J 10 bases, leaving 12 bases between the germline ends. Here the CDR3 reads CASSQADSWAQYF. In DNA, the CDR3 is TGCGCCAGCAGCCAAGCTGATTCCTGGGCGCAGTATTTT.

The CDR3 is CASSQGQGPNSPLHF. CDR3 sequence (DNA): TGCGCCAGCAGCCAAGGTCAGGGACCGAATTCACCCCTCCACTTT. The J gene is TRBJ1-6, the V gene TRBV4-1; tentative D call: TRBD1 (5 bases). Trimming took off 1 base at V and 7 bases at J, with 11 bases between the two ends. This CDR3 is 15 amino acids long. CDR1 and CDR2 (germline): MGHRA, YSYEKL.

This clonotype was seen more than once but under ten times. The chain has TRBV20-1 and TRBJ2-4; D gene uncertain. The DNA end favors TRBJ2-7, so the J call may be wrong. This CDR3 is 13 amino acids long. CDR1 and CDR2 (germline): DFQATT, SNEGSKA (reference sequence). The DNA of the CDR3 is TGCAGTGCTAGGCCTCCTATAACATACGAGCAGTACTTC. Protein: CSARPPITYEQYF.

This clonotype was found a few times. The gene calls are TRBV14 and TRBJ2-7; the D gene is possibly TRBD1 (6 bases). CDR3 length: 14 residues. The germline gives CDR1 SGHDN, CDR2 FVKESK. With 3 bases removed from V and 4 bases from J, the gap between germline ends came to 13 bases. CDR3 sequence reads: CASSHWLTGYEQYF. CDR3 sequence (DNA): TGTGCCAGCAGCCACTGGCTGACAGGTTACGAGCAGTACTTC.

The gene calls are TRBV6-6 and TRBJ2-3; TRBD2 matches at 7 bases. Per germline, CDR1 MNHNY and CDR2 SVGAGI (reference sequence). The length of the CDR3 is 13 residues. The V gene end was trimmed by 11 bases and the J gene end by 4 bases; junction bases not matched to a gene: 9. CDR3 region: CAGRAGTADTQYF. The CDR3 DNA reads TGTGCCGGGAGGGCGGGGACCGCAGATACGCAGTATTTT.

The chain combines TRBV28 with TRBJ2-4, with TRBD2 matching over 14 bases. The germline V gene encodes CDR1 MDHEN and CDR2 SYDVKM. The ends lost 5 bases at V and 6 bases at J; junction bases unmatched: 3. This CDR3 has 15 amino acids. The CDR3 region has the DNA TGTGCCAGCAGTCTGGGACTAGCGGGAGCAAACATTCAGTACTTC. The encoded protein is CASSLGLAGANIQYF.

The V and J genes are TRBV18 and TRBJ2-1, with 7 nucleotides matching TRBD2. This CDR3 spans 15 amino acids. V dropped 8 bases and J dropped 10; count of bases not matched to a gene: 17. From germline, CDR1 is KGHSH and CDR2 LQKENI. The CDR3 DNA reads TGTGCCAGCGAAGACTTAGCTAGCGGCCGGTACGAGCAGTTCTTC. As protein: CASEDLASGRYEQFF.

This clonotype was seen more than once but under ten times. The chain employs TRBV7-2 and TRBJ2-7; the D gene is possibly TRBD2 (5 bases). From germline, CDR1 is SGHTA and CDR2 FQGNSA. The CDR3 loop spans 13 amino acids. V dropped 3 bases and J dropped 0 bases, with 6 bases sitting between them. The CDR3 nucleotides read TGTGCCAGCAGCTTCGGGAACTCCTACGAGCAGTACTTC. Its translation: CASSFGNSYEQYF.

With respect to this clonotype: This may be a read error: a much more frequent sequence differs by one nucleotide. The chain recombines TRBV20-1 with TRBJ2-5; possibly TRBD2 for D (6 bases). V dropped 6 bases and J dropped 11 bases, with 22 bases sitting between them. Germline CDR1 reads DFQATT; CDR2 reads SNEGSKA (reference sequence). CDR3 length: 13 residues. Here the CDR3 DNA reads TGCAGTGCCCTCGACGGTGGGGGGAATGAGCAGTACTTC. It translates to CSALDGGGNEQYF.

As for this clonotype: This could be a read error, since a much larger clone is one nucleotide away. V is TRBV15 and J is TRBJ1-1; no firm D call. With 1 base removed from V and 0 bases from J, the gap between germline ends came to 9 bases. This CDR3 has 15 amino acids. Germline values: CDR1 LNHNV, CDR2 YYDKDF (reference sequence). CDR3 residues: CATSRVGMLNTEAFF. CDR3 sequence (DNA): TGTGCCACCAGCAGAGTAGGGATGCTGAACACTGAAGCTTTCTTT.

The genes are TRBV12-3 or TRBV12-4 and TRBJ2-3, with 7 bases fitting TRBD2. The CDR3 loop spans 14 amino acids. The trim removed 8 bases at V and 2 bases at J, leaving 7 bases unmatched. In DNA, the CDR3 is TGTGCCAGCTCGTGGGAGGGCAACACAGATACGCAGTATTTT. Its protein is CASSWEGNTDTQYF.

The chain employs TRBV20-1 and TRBJ1-2; 8 nucleotides align to TRBD1. V dropped 3 bases and J dropped 4; count of bases not matched to a gene: 7. The germline V gene encodes CDR1 DFQATT and CDR2 SNEGSKA (reference sequence). The CDR3 length is 14 residues. The CDR3 loop reads CSARLTGGGYGYTF. DNA of the CDR3: TGCAGTGCTAGGCTCACAGGGGGGGGCTATGGCTACACCTTC.

This clonotype occurred a few times. This sequence joins TRBV7-8 and TRBJ2-1; D is unclear. CDR3 size: 13 residues. The ends were cut back, 5 bases at V and 6 bases at J, with 11 bases in the middle. The germline CDR1 and CDR2 sequences are SGHVS and FQNEAQ. Here the CDR3 DNA reads TGTGCCAGCAGCGTAGGAGTTGTCAATGAGCAGTTCTTC. Translated: CASSVGVVNEQFF.

This clonotype came up a few times. This chain connects TRBV30 to TRBJ1-2, with D tentatively TRBD1 (6 bases). Germline loops: CDR1 GTSNPN, CDR2 SVGIG (reference sequence). V was trimmed by 0 bases and J by 7 bases, leaving 15 bases between them. The CDR3 has 14 residues. For the CDR3, the DNA is TGTGCCTGGAGTGTGAGGACAGAGGAACTTGGCTACACCTTC. Its protein is CAWSVRTEELGYTF.

As for this clonotype: A much larger clone differs by one base, so this may be a read error. The chain couples TRBV12-3 or TRBV12-4 to TRBJ2-7; 9 nucleotides line up with TRBD1. CDR3 size: 17 residues. Here the CDR3 reads CAGSLARGQGPVYEQYF. As DNA, the CDR3 is TGTGCCGGCAGTTTAGCGCGGGGACAGGGTCCCGTCTACGAGCAGTACTTC.

The gene calls are TRBV7-3 and TRBJ2-1; D remains ambiguous. V lost 5 bases to trimming and J lost 9 bases, with 11 bases between them. CDR3 size: 12 residues. Germline CDR1 is SGHTA and CDR2 is FQGTGA. The CDR3 reads CASSVSTGEQFF. CDR3 nucleotide sequence: TGTGCCAGCAGCGTCAGCACGGGTGAGCAGTTCTTC.

This clonotype was recorded only once. The genes are TRBV6-5 and TRBJ2-7, with D possibly TRBD1 on 6 matching bases. Trimming pared 9 bases from V and 10 bases from J, leaving 19 bases between. The CDR3 sequence is 12 residues long. CDR1 is MNHEY, CDR2 SVGAGI, per germline. CDR3 sequence reads: CASRYGRGVQYF. The CDR3 DNA follows: TGTGCCAGTAGGTACGGCAGGGGTGTACAGTACTTC.

A word on this clonotype: Germline and junction disagree at one end, which may indicate a read error. V and J are TRBV6-6 and TRBJ1-4; TRBD1 is a possible D gene (5 bases). Germline CDR1 and CDR2: MNHNY and SVGAGI (reference sequence). This CDR3 region has 16 residues. The CDR3 sequence is CASIQGGTATKEKLFF. CDR3 bases: TGTGCCAGCATCCAGGGAGGCACCGCAACTAAGGAAAAACTGTTTTTT.

V is TRBV9 and J is TRBJ2-2; D remains ambiguous. This CDR3 is built from 13 residues. Germline CDR1 and CDR2: SGDLS and YYNGEE. V was clipped by 3 bases and J by 6 bases, with 9 bases between them. CDR3 DNA sequence: TGTGCCAGCAGCGCAGAACATGCCGGGGAGCTGTTTTTT. It codes for CASSAEHAGELFF.